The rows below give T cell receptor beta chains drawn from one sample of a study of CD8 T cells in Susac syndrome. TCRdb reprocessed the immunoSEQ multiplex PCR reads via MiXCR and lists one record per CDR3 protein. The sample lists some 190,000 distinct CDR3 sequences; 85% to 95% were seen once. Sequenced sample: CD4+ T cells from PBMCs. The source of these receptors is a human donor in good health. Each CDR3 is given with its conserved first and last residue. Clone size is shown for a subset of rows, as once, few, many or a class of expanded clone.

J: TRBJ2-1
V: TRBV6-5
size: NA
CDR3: CASSYLLGNEQFF

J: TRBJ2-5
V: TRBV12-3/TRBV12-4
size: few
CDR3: CASSRTVRETQYF

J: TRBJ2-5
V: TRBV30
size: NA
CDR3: CAWSVLLTSGETQYF

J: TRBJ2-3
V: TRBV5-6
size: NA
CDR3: CASSFPSGVADTQYF

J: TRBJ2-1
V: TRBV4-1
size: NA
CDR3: CASSHRTSEGSSYNEQFF

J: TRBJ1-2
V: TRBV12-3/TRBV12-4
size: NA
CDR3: CASSSRGGKATF

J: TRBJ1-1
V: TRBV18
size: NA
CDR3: CASSPRTAITEAFF

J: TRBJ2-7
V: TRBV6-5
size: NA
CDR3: CASRRSGTSSEQYF

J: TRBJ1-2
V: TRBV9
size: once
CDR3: CASSVGPAGEGYTF

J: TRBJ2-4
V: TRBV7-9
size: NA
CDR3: CASSPRLGGNIQYF

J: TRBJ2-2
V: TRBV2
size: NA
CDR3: CASSPERVNTGELFF

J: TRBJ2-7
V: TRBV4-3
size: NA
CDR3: CASSQDLETTLYEQYF

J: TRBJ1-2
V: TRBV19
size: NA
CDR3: CASSGTDRLAVSYGYTF

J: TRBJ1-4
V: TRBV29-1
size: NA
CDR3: CSARQGPREKLFF

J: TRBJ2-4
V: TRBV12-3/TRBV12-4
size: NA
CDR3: CASSLGLRENIQYF

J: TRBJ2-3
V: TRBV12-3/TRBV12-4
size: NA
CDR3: CASSFAGDVADTQYF

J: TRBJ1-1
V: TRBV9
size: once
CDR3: CASSVVTLGEAFF

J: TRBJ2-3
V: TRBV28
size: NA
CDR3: CASSLLLAGGPDTQYF

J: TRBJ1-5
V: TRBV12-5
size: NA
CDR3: CASGLRLFPGSNQPQHF

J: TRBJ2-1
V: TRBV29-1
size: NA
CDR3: CSVARSGLAGGNEQFF

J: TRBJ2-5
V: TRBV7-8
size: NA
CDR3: CASSLGRETQYF

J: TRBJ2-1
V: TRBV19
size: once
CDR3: CASPKGEAGELNEQFF

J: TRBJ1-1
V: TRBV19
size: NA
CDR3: CASSLQWRTEAFF

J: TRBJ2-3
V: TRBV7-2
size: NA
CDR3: CASSLSYGVYITDTQYF

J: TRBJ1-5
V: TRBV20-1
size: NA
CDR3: CSASLGDDQPQHF